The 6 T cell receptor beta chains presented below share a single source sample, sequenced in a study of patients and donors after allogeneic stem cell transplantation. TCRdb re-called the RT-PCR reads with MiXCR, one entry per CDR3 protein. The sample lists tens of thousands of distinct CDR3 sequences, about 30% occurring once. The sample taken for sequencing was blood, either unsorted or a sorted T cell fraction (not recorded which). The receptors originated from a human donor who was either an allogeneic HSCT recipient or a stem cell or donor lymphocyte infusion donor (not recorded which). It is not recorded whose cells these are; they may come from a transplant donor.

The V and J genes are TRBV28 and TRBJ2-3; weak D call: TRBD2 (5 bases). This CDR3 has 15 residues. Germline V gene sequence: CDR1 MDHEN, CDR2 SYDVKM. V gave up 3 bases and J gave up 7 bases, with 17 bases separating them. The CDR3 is CASSFIREIGHTQYF. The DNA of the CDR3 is TGTGCCAGCAGTTTTATACGGGAAATTGGACATACGCAGTATTTT.

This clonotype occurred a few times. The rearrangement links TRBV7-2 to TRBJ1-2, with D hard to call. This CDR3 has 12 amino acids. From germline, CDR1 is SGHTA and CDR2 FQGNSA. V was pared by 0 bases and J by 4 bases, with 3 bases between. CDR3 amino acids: CASSLATYGYTF. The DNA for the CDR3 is TGTGCCAGCAGCTTAGCGACCTATGGCTACACCTTC.

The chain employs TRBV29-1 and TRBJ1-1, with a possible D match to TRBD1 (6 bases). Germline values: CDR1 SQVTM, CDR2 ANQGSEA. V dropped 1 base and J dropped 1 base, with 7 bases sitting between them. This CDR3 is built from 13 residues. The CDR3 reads CSVEVQGNTEAFF. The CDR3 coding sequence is TGCAGCGTTGAAGTACAGGGGAACACTGAAGCTTTCTTT.

This chain's CDR3 is CASSPPIYGLPVFGEQFF. In nucleotides, the CDR3 is TGCGCCAGCAGCCCCCCCATTTATGGACTCCCCGTTTTCGGTGAGCAGTTCTTC. The rearrangement uses TRBV4-3 and TRBJ2-1; D is possibly TRBD2 (5 bases). Germline loops: CDR1 LGHNA, CDR2 YSLEER. Trimming shortened V by 4 bases and J by 9 bases, and 28 bases separated the two germline ends. This CDR3 region has 18 residues.

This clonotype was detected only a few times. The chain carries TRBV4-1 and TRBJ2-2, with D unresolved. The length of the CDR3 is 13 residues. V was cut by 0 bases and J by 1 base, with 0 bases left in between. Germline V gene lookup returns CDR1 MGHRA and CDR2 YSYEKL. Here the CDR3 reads CASSQENTGELFF. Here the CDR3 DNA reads TGCGCCAGCAGCCAAGAGAACACCGGGGAGCTGTTTTTT.

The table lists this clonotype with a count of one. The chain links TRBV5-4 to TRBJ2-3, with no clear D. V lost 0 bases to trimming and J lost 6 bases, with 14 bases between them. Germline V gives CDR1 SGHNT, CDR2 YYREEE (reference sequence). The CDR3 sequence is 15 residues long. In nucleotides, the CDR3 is TGTGCCAGCAGCTTGGATAGCCCATCCGCGGATACGCAGTATTTT. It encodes CASSLDSPSADTQYF. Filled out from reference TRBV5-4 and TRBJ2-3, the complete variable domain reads ETGVTQSPTHLIKTRGQQVTLRCSSQSGHNTVSWYQQALGQGPQFIFQYYREEENGRGNFPPRFSGLQFPNYSSELNVNALELDDSALYLCASSLDSPSADTQYFGPGTRLTVL.